A single sample is the source of the 25 T cell receptor beta chains below, sequenced in a study of regulatory T cells in long-lasting Graves disease (dated by TCRdb to the early 2020s). The time point label corresponds to: newly diagnosed GD, antithyroid drugs for less than 3 months. For both TCR sequencing and RNA sequencing, RNA was extracted from PBMCs in TRIzol. Preparation of the library involved multiplex PCR. Sequencing was carried out with an Illumina HiSeq 4000. TCR beta libraries were built with iRepertoire HTBI primers and Arm-PCR amplification of CDR3 regions. The public reads were quality trimmed at Q25 with fastp and then assembled into clones with MiXCR by TCRdb, keeping productive beta chains. Every distinct CDR3 protein forms one entry, paired with its most common genes and DNA. The table for this sample lists hundreds of thousands of distinct CDR3 sequences; under 20% of them were counted only once. The top ten constitute 15% to 20% of the sample.

These data were also reused for a study on T cells in Graves' hyperthyroidism and ophthalmopathy.

Sequencing used peripheral blood mononuclear cells (PBMCs), obtained at new diagnosis, from a patient treated with antithyroid drugs. Every receptor here comes from a woman in her thirties with Graves disease. Donor details come from another sample of the same person, matched by shared clones.

In its sample, this clonotype was seen many times. CDR3 protein: CASSVVPSVTSGANVLTF. The CDR3 nucleotides are TGTGCCAGCAGCGTAGTACCTAGCGTAACCTCTGGGGCCAACGTCCTGACTTTC. V is TRBV9 and J is TRBJ2-6, with a possible D match to TRBD2 (6 bases). The CDR3 is 18 residues long. Germline V gives CDR1 SGDLS, CDR2 YYNGEE. The V gene lost 0 bases and the J gene lost 0 bases, with 13 bases spanning the gap. The full variable domain, with the rest looked up from reference TRBV9 and TRBJ2-6, is DSGVTQTPKHLITATGQRVTLRCSPRSGDLSVYWYQQSLDQGLQFLIQYYNGEERAKGNILERFSAQQFPDLHSELNLSSLELGDSALYFCASSVVPSVTSGANVLTFGAGSRLTVL.

This clonotype occurred many times. The V call is TRBV12-3 or TRBV12-4, the J call TRBJ2-2; D is unclear. The CDR3 extends over 13 amino acids. Trimming took 6 bases from V and 3 from J, leaving 8 bases between them. The CDR3 loop reads CASRSVDTGELFF. CDR3 bases: TGTGCCAGCAGATCAGTGGACACCGGGGAGCTGTTTTTT.

J is TRBJ2-1 and V is TRBV25-1; D ambiguous. CDR1 and CDR2 from the germline V gene are MGHDK and SYGVNS. The CDR3 totals 15 residues. The V end lost 5 bases, the J end lost 10 bases, and 21 bases lay between the germline ends. CDR3 loop: CASSILRETHREQFF. For the CDR3, the DNA is TGTGCCAGCAGTATTTTGAGAGAAACTCACCGAGAGCAGTTCTTC.

This clonotype was picked up many times. This chain joins TRBV12-3 or TRBV12-4 and TRBJ1-2; D is unclear. CDR3 length: 11 amino acids. The V gene lost 6 bases and the J gene lost 8 bases, with 10 bases spanning the gap. The CDR3 DNA follows: TGTGCCAGCAGCACTAAGCAGGGCTACACCTTC. This sequence encodes CASSTKQGYTF.

This clonotype has ten or more counts. V usage is TRBV6-5 and J usage is TRBJ1-5, with D hard to call. V was cut by 1 base and J by 5 bases, with 6 bases left in between. The CDR3 is 13 residues long. From germline, CDR1 is MNHEY and CDR2 SVGAGI. The CDR3: CASSYFPDQPQHF. The CDR3 nucleotides read TGTGCCAGCAGTTACTTTCCGGATCAGCCCCAGCATTTT.

V gene TRBV9 combines with J gene TRBJ1-1, with D unclear. CDR1 and CDR2 (germline): SGDLS, YYNGEE. With 2 bases removed from V and 1 base from J, the gap between germline ends came to 6 bases. The CDR3 is 13 residues long. The CDR3 nucleotides are TGTGCCAGCAGCGTTTCGGGGAACACTGAAGCTTTCTTT. Protein: CASSVSGNTEAFF.

The sample holds many counts of this clonotype. This chain links TRBV18 with TRBJ2-7; a possible D gene is TRBD2 (6 bases). There are 15 residues in the CDR3. V gave up 3 bases and J gave up 6 bases, with 18 bases separating them. The V gene's germline CDR1 is KGHSH and CDR2 LQKENI. The CDR3 loop is CASSPDLAPTGEQYF. CDR3 in DNA: TGTGCCAGCTCACCGGACCTAGCGCCCACAGGCGAGCAGTACTTC.

Notes on this clonotype: A much more abundant neighbour one base away suggests this may be a read error. The conserved phenylalanine or tryptophan normally closing the CDR3 is absent here, so this likely arose from a read error. The chain carries TRBV28 and TRBJ2-2; D may correspond to TRBD1 or TRBD2 (5 bases each). This CDR3 is 14 amino acids long. Per germline, CDR1 MDHEN and CDR2 SYDVKM. V was clipped by 7 bases and J by 6 bases, with 15 bases between them. The CDR3 reads CASITSGPSGELFL. As DNA, the CDR3 is TGTGCCAGCATTACATCGGGACCCTCCGGGGAGCTGTTTCTT.

V gene TRBV24-1 combines with J gene TRBJ1-5; D unclear. Trimming cost V 2 bases and J 2 bases, with 6 bases left between them. Germline V CDR1 and CDR2: KGHDR, SFDVKD. The CDR3 covers 14 residues. CDR3 bases: TGTGCCACCAGTGATTCATACGGCAATCAGCCCCAGCATTTT. Its protein product is CATSDSYGNQPQHF.

This rearrangement joins TRBV7-9 to TRBJ2-5; unclear D gene. CDR1 and CDR2 (germline): SEHNR, FQNEAQ (reference sequence). The CDR3 contains 14 residues. Trimming stripped 4 bases from V and 0 bases from J, with 9 bases between. Here the CDR3 reads CASSSRTDQETQYF. In DNA, the CDR3 is TGTGCCAGCAGCTCGAGGACGGACCAAGAGACCCAGTACTTC.

This clonotype was detected only a few times. CDR3 loop: CASSKYQETQYF. The CDR3 DNA follows: TGTGCCAGCAGTAAATACCAAGAGACCCAGTACTTC. The chain uses TRBV11-3 and TRBJ2-5; D is unclear. The germline V gene encodes CDR1 SGHNT and CDR2 YENEEA. The V gene lost 6 bases and the J gene lost 0 bases, with 5 bases spanning the gap. The CDR3 spans 12 residues.

In this sample, this clonotype turned up many times. This rearrangement joins TRBV28 to TRBJ1-2; D unclear. The CDR3 has 13 residues. V dropped 3 bases and J dropped 6 bases, with 11 bases sitting between them. Germline V gene data show CDR1 as MDHEN and CDR2 as SYDVKM. CDR3 sequence (DNA): TGTGCCAGCAGTTTGGCAGGCTCCAATGGCTACACCTTC. This gives the protein CASSLAGSNGYTF.

Ten or more counts support this clonotype. The rearrangement joins TRBV7-2 to TRBJ1-6, with D possibly being TRBD1 (6 bases). V was trimmed by 1 base and J by 10 bases, leaving 14 bases between them. The germline CDR1 and CDR2 sequences are SGHTA and FQGNSA. The CDR3 spans 15 residues. The CDR3 nucleotides read TGTGCCAGCAGCTTAGGTTCCGGGGGCGGGTCACCCCTCCACTTT. Its protein is CASSLGSGGGSPLHF.

The V call is TRBV20-1, the J call TRBJ2-1, with TRBD1 matching over 12 bases. The V gene end was trimmed by 3 bases and the J gene end by 8 bases; junction bases not matched to a gene: 5. CDR1 DFQATT and CDR2 SNEGSKA come from the germline V gene (reference sequence). This CDR3 has 14 residues. The CDR3 nucleotides read TGCAGTGCTAGGAGGGGACAGGGGGCCTATGAGCAGTTCTTC. This codes for CSARRGQGAYEQFF.

This clonotype has a count of ten or more. The junction shows a germline mismatch at one end, possibly a read error. This chain connects TRBV6-1 to TRBJ2-5, with TRBD1 identical over 8 bases. From germline, CDR1 is MNHNS and CDR2 SASEGT. The CDR3 runs 13 residues. CDR3 sequence (DNA): TGTGCCAGCAGAATACAGGGGGGAGAGGCCCAGTACTTC. This translates into CASRIQGGEAQYF.

This clonotype was picked up many times. This chain joins TRBV5-1 and TRBJ2-1, with D possibly being TRBD2 (5 bases). The CDR3 loop spans 16 amino acids. Deletions cut 0 bases from V and 3 bases from J, with 13 bases between. CDR1 and CDR2 (germline): SGHRS, YFSETQ. CDR3 in DNA: TGCGCCAGCAGCTTGGAGGTTGGCGGGTTCTACAATGAGCAGTTCTTC. Protein: CASSLEVGGFYNEQFF.

This clonotype was detected many times. This chain joins TRBV27 and TRBJ1-3, with D possibly being TRBD1 (5 bases). CDR3 size: 15 residues. CDR1 and CDR2 (germline): MNHEY, SMNVEV (reference sequence). V lost 5 bases and J lost 0, with 11 bases in between. CDR3 in amino acids: CASSRTSASGNTIYF. CDR3 in DNA: TGTGCCAGCAGTCGGACAAGTGCCTCTGGAAACACCATATATTTT.

This clonotype has ten or more counts. The rearrangement links TRBV27 to TRBJ2-2, with 9 bases that match TRBD2. J lost 4 bases, V lost 5 bases, and 5 bases had no gene match. The CDR3 has 15 amino acids. CDR1 is MNHEY and CDR2 is SMNVEV in the germline V gene (reference sequence). The CDR3 sequence: CASSLSGRGTGELFF. Here the CDR3 DNA reads TGTGCCAGCAGTCTTAGCGGGAGAGGCACCGGGGAGCTGTTTTTT.

This clonotype came up many times. The chain has TRBV10-3 and TRBJ2-3; 11 nucleotides line up with TRBD2. Germline V gene data show CDR1 as ENHRY and CDR2 as SYGVKD. Germline trimming cut 2 bases from V and 0 bases from J; bases unmatched to any gene: 7. This CDR3 is built from 18 residues. CDR3 nucleotides: TGTGCCATCAGTGAGCCTAGCGGGAGGCGCCCTAGCACAGATACGCAGTATTTT. This translates into CAISEPSGRRPSTDTQYF.

This clonotype appeared many times. V is TRBV2 and J is TRBJ2-3; 8 nucleotides line up with TRBD1. CDR3 length: 17 amino acids. CDR1 and CDR2 from the germline V gene are SNHLY and FYNNEI. With V trimmed by 3 bases and J by 1 base, 9 bases remained unmatched. This chain's CDR3 is CASSDPDRVGGTDTQYF. The CDR3 DNA reads as TGTGCCAGCAGTGATCCGGACAGGGTGGGAGGCACAGATACGCAGTATTTT.

This chain links TRBV7-9 with TRBJ2-3, with D perhaps matching TRBD2 (5 bases). Germline CDR1 reads SEHNR; CDR2 reads FQNEAQ (reference sequence). The CDR3 has 14 residues. Trimming pared 3 bases from V and 3 bases from J, leaving 10 bases between. Here the CDR3 DNA reads TGTGCCAGCAGCTTTATACGGGAAACAGATACGCAGTATTTT. Its translation is CASSFIRETDTQYF.

This clonotype has a handful of counts. V is TRBV5-1 and J is TRBJ2-4; D is ambiguous. CDR1 and CDR2 from the germline V gene are SGHRS and YFSETQ. Deletions cut 5 bases from V and 6 bases from J, with 12 bases between. The CDR3 length is 13 residues. The CDR3 here is CASSDGDLNIQYF. The CDR3 DNA is TGCGCCAGCAGTGACGGCGACCTAAACATTCAGTACTTC.

The CDR3 sequence is CASSVYSYQPQHF. CDR3 nucleotides: TGTGCCAGTAGTGTATACAGCTATCAGCCCCAGCATTTT. The chain recombines TRBV19 with TRBJ1-5; D uncertain. Germline-derived CDR1 and CDR2 are LNHDA and SQIVND (reference sequence). The CDR3 covers 13 residues. Trimming stripped 5 bases from V and 5 bases from J, with 10 bases between.

On this clonotype itself: A read error may explain this, as a much larger clone is one base away. The rearrangement links TRBV19 to TRBJ1-5; D may be TRBD1 (5 bases). CDR3 length: 15 amino acids. CDR1 is LNHDA and CDR2 is SQIVND in the germline V gene (reference sequence). Trimming stripped 2 bases from V and 0 bases from J, with 8 bases between. CDR3 sequence (DNA): TGTGCCAGTAGTATATCAGGGAATAGCAATCAGCCCCAGCATTTT. Translating gives CASSISGNSNQPQHF.

This clonotype was seen ten or more times. This sequence joins TRBV27 and TRBJ2-5; TRBD2 agrees at 14 bases. The V gene's germline CDR1 is MNHEY and CDR2 SMNVEV (reference sequence). V trimming: 10 bases; J trimming: 4 bases; junction bases outside the gene matches: 17. The CDR3 is made up of 18 amino acids. The CDR3 loop is CATLGSGLAGAGRETQYF. The CDR3 DNA reads as TGTGCCACCCTCGGATCGGGACTAGCGGGAGCAGGAAGAGAGACCCAGTACTTC.